The entry that follows covers one T cell receptor beta chain sequence. The V and J ends lost 5 bases and 6 bases respectively, with 14 bases between them. Germline V gene lookup returns CDR1 SGHRS and CDR2 YFSETQ. The CDR3 contains 13 residues. This entry belongs to a study of siplizumab effects on memory and regulatory T cells. The table came from immunoSEQ multiplex PCR; TCRdb's copy has only in-frame clones and leaves some out. The repertoire holds over 85,000 clones, with around 90% as singletons. The sample consisted of CD4+ T cells sorted from blood. The gene calls are TRBV5-1 and TRBJ1-1; D may be TRBD1 (6 bases). This clonotype originated in a human donor in good health. CDR3 nucleotide sequence: TGCGCCAGCAGTCAGACAGGAGCCCCTGAAGCTTTCTTT. Translation gives CASSQTGAPEAFF.